This T cell receptor beta chain was sequenced for a study of naive and memory T cell subsets. An oligonucleotide containing a UMI was ligated to the 3' end of TCR cDNA. The SP2 primer and nested alpha and beta constant region primers amplified ligated cDNA in four rounds. In TCRdb, the 5' RACE reads were re-called with MiXCR into one record per CDR3 protein. The repertoire includes roughly 48,000 distinct CDR3 sequences, approximately 4.5% of them detected once, and around 0.88% sits in the top ten. This clonotype was seen ten or more times. This CDR3 comprises 14 residues. Germline loops: CDR1 DFQATT, CDR2 SNEGSKA (reference sequence). With V trimmed by 1 base and J by 9 bases, 5 bases remained unmatched.

The chain recombines TRBV20-1 with TRBJ1-6, with 8 bases fitting TRBD1. This TCR came from a female donor in good health. Here the CDR3 reads CSARGQGASSPLHF. In nucleotides, the CDR3 is TGCAGTGCTAGAGGTCAGGGGGCTTCTTCACCCCTCCACTTT.